The T cell receptor beta chain under discussion was sequenced for a study of response to subunit inactivated influenza vaccine. A single record per CDR3 protein comes from TCRdb applying MiXCR to the RT-PCR reads. Of some 520,000 distinct CDR3 sequences in the sample, approximately 17% were seen once. The study, taken as a whole, reports: T cells newly recruited by each seasonal influenza vaccination are few, the authors suggested.

CDR1 and CDR2 (germline): MGHDK, SYGVNS. The ends were cut back, 7 bases at V and 4 bases at J, with 19 bases in the middle. The CDR3 is 15 residues long. There are a few counts of this clonotype. Its antigen remains unknown. V usage is TRBV25-1 and J usage is TRBJ1-1, with a possible D match to TRBD1 (6 bases). The clonotype comes from a man aged 50 to 75 who received an inactivated influenza vaccine. The sample was CD4+ T cells sorted from PBMCs, taken less than 30 months after vaccination. The CDR3 region has the DNA TGTGCCAGCACTGCCGGGACACTTTCGGGCACTGAAGCTTTCTTT. It is translated as CASTAGTLSGTEAFF.